There are many counts of the clone carrying this T cell receptor (beta chain). As yet, its antigen is unknown. These data are taken from a study of identical twins. Findings of the study overall: Twins shared out-of-frame alpha sequences with excess low generation probability.

TCRdb ran MiXCR on the 5' RACE reads and lists one entry per CDR3 protein. Of about 290,000 distinct CDR3 sequences listed, over 8.5% are singletons. This CDR3 is built from 16 residues. The trim removed 8 bases at V and 2 bases at J, leaving 13 bases unmatched. The V gene's germline CDR1 is SNHLY and CDR2 FYNNEI. These records were also assigned to another study, of yellow fever vaccine responses in identical twins.

This clonotype was sampled from a woman in her late teens or twenties in good health. V is TRBV2 and J is TRBJ2-3; 7 nucleotides line up with TRBD1. The specimen sequenced was CD8+ T cells sorted from blood. This chain's CDR3 is CASLKLGTAPTDTQYF. The CDR3 DNA follows: TGTGCCAGCCTTAAGCTTGGGACAGCACCCACAGATACGCAGTATTTT.